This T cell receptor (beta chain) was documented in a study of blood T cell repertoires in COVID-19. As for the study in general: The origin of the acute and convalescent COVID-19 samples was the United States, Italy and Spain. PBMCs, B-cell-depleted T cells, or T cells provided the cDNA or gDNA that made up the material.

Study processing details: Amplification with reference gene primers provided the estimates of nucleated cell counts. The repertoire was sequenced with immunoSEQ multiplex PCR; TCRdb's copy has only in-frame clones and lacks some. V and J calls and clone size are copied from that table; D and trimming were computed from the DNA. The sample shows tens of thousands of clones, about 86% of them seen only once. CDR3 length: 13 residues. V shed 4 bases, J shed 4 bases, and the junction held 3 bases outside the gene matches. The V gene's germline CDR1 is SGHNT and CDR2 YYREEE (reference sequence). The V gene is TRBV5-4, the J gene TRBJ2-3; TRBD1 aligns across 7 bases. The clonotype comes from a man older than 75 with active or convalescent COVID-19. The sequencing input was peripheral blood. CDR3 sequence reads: CASSITGADTQYF. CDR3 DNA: TGTGCCAGCAGCATCACAGGGGCAGATACGCAGTATTTT.